This TCR beta chain is from a study of beta chain features in type 1 diabetes. Study outcomes and limitations: Across all four CD4+ subsets, people with type 1 diabetes showed modestly shorter TCRB CDR3s.

The CDR3 loop spans 14 amino acids. V lost 5 bases to trimming and J lost 3 bases; unmatched junction nucleotides: 8. CDR1 is GTSNPN, CDR2 SVGIG, per germline (reference sequence). All of the isolated RNA was reverse transcribed, so expressed TCRB transcripts were sequenced. Profiled with immunoSEQ multiplex PCR; TCRdb holds only in-frame clones, not every one. The sample holds over 120,000 clones, about 12% seen once. This clone is a singleton in its sample. No antigen is known for it. The sequenced material came from central memory CD4+ T cells from blood. The origin of this receptor is a man younger than 35 with type 1 diabetes. The chain uses TRBV30 and TRBJ2-7, with TRBD1 matching 9 bases. The CDR3 reads CAWATGGKVYEQYF. CDR3 DNA: TGTGCCTGGGCCACAGGGGGCAAGGTCTACGAGCAGTACTTC.